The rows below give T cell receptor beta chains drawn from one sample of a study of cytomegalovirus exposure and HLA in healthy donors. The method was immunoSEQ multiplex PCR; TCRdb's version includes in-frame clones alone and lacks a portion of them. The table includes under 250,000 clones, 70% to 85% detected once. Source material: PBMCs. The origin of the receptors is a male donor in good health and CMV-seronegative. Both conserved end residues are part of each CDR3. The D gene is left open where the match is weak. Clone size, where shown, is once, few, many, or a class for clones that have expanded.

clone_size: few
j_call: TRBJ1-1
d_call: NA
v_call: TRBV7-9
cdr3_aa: CASSLGVSGTEAFF
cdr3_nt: TGTGCCAGCAGCTTAGGTGTTTCGGGAACTGAAGCTTTCTTT

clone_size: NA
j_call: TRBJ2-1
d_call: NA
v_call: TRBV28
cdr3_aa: CASSFELRYNEQFF
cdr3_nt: TGTGCCAGCAGTTTTGAACTAAGGTACAATGAGCAGTTCTTC

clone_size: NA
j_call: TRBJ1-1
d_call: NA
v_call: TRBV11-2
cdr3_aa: CASSLVEGNTEAFF
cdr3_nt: TGTGCCAGCAGCTTAGTCGAGGGGAACACTGAAGCTTTCTTT

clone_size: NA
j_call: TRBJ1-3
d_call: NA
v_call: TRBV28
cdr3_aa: CASLDSGNTIYF
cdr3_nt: TGTGCCAGCTTGGACAGCGGAAACACCATATATTTT

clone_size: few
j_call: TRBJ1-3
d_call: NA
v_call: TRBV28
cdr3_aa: CASLGGSGNTIYF
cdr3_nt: TGTGCCAGTTTAGGGGGTTCTGGAAACACCATATATTTT

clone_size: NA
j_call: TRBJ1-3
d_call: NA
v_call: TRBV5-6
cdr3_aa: CASSLRGSGNTIYF
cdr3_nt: TGTGCCAGCAGCTTGCGGGGTTCTGGAAACACCATATATTTT

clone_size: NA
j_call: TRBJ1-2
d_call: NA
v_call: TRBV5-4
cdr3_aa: CASSSSGGRGYTF
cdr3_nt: TGTGCCAGCAGCTCGTCTGGGGGCCGGGGCTACACCTTC

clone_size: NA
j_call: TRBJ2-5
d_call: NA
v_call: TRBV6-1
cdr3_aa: CASSATSRVETQYF
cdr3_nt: TGTGCCAGCAGTGCAACTAGTCGAGTTGAGACCCAGTACTTC

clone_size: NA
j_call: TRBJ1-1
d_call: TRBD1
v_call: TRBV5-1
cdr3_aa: CASSYTGGTEAFF
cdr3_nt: TGCGCCAGCAGTTATACAGGGGGCACTGAAGCTTTCTTT

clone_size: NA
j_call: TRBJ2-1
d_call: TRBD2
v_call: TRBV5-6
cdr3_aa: CASSLATSGGNEQFF
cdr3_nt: TGTGCCAGCAGCTTGGCGACTAGCGGGGGCAATGAGCAGTTCTTC

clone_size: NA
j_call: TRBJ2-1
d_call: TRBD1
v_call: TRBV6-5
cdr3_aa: CASTNGDSHNEQFF
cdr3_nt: TGTGCCAGCACCAACGGGGACAGCCACAATGAGCAGTTCTTC

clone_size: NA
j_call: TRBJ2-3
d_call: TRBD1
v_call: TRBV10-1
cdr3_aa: CASSVGQGTDTQYF
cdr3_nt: TGCGCCAGCAGTGTTGGACAGGGCACAGATACGCAGTATTTT

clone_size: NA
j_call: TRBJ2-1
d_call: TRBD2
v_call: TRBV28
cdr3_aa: CASSLGRGYNEQFF
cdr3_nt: TGTGCCAGCAGTTTGGGGAGGGGTTACAATGAGCAGTTCTTC

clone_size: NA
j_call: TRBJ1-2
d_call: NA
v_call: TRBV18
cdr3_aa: CASSRDYYGYTF
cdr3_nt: TGTGCCAGCTCCAGGGACTACTATGGCTACACCTTC

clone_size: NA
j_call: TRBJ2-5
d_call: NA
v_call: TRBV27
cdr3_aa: CASSLSPGEEQETQYF
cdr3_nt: TGTGCCAGCAGTTTATCGCCGGGAGAAGAACAAGAGACCCAGTACTTC

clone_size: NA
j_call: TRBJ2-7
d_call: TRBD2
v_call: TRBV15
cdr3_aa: CATSRAGRGEQYF
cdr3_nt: TGTGCCACCAGCAGAGCTGGGAGGGGTGAGCAGTACTTC

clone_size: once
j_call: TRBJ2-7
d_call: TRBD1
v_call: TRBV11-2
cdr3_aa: CASSINGQGAGEQYF
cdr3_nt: TGTGCCAGCAGCATTAATGGACAGGGGGCCGGAGAGCAGTACTTC

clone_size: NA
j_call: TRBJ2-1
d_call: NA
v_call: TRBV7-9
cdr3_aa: CSSSSGDVGNEQFF
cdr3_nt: TGTTCCAGCAGCTCAGGGGATGTAGGCAATGAGCAGTTCTTC

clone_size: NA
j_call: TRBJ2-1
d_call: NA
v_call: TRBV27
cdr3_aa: CASSSDRLIPSYNEQFF
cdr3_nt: TGTGCCAGCAGCTCGGACAGACTAATCCCCTCCTACAATGAGCAGTTCTTC

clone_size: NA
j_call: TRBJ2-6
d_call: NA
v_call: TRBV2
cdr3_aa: CASSEGLSGANVLTF
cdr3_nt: TGTGCCAGCAGTGAGGGCCTTTCTGGGGCCAACGTCCTGACTTTC

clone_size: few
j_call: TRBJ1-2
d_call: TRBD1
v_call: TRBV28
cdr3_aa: CASRLRDSYGYTF
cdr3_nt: TGTGCCAGCAGACTCCGGGACAGCTATGGCTACACCTTC

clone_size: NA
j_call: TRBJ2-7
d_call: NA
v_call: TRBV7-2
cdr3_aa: CASSFGLSYEQYF
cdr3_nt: TGTGCCAGCAGCTTCGGACTGAGTTACGAGCAGTACTTC

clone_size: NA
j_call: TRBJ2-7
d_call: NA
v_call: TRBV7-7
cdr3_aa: CASLETAYEQYF
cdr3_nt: TGTGCCAGTTTGGAGACAGCCTACGAGCAGTACTTC

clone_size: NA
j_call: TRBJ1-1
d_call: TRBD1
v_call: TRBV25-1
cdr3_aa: CASSHRGRNTEAFF
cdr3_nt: TGTGCCAGCAGCCACAGGGGCCGGAACACTGAAGCTTTCTTT

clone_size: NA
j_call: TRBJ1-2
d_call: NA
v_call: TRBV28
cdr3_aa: CASSSYETSGYTF
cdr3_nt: TGTGCCAGCAGTTCATACGAGACTTCTGGCTACACCTTC